This TCR beta chain was recovered during a study of blood T cell repertoires in COVID-19 (dated by TCRdb to 2018 to 2020). The study in broad terms: The collaborator samples originated in the United States, Italy and Spain and spanned the acute and convalescent phases of COVID-19. The material from the prospective study consisted of cDNA or gDNA derived from T cells, B-cell-depleted T cells, or PBMCs. Subjects who had been exposed to COVID-19, were actively infected with it, or had recovered from it provided the deeply sampled blood TCRbeta repertoires that made up the dataset. A freely available public database, intended as a resource for researchers studying the immune response to SARS-CoV-2, is where the repertoires were released. Samples came from the ongoing ImmuneRACE study (first 160 participants) plus 1,254 subjects from 6 global collaborators. The sample metadata nearly always contained a de-identified subject ID, COVID-19 status, age in years and sex. Where available, HLA class I and class II types were obtained from metadata supplied by the sample provider rather than from assay-based typing. General study outcomes and caveats: The quantity of clinical and demographic metadata differed by source and by participant and was supplied without curation.

TCRbeta CDR3 regions were amplified from genomic DNA by means of the immunoSEQ Assay, a bias-controlled multiplex PCR. Per the original workflow: Within the assay, amplification of reference gene primers was used to estimate how many nucleated cells each sample contained. To quantify the absolute abundance of each unique TCRbeta CDR3 rearrangement, sequence reads were collapsed and filtered. For each sample, productive Simpson clonality was calculated as the square root of Simpson's diversity index across productive rearrangements. TCRdb carries this immuneACCESS record with in-frame sequences only. Its versions omit some clonotypes, under half of them owing to an unresolved V gene in the studies checked, with the rest unexplained. D and trimming were read from the DNA, whereas the V and J calls and clone size are those reported in that table. The table for this sample lists hundreds of thousands of clones; approximately 83% of them were counted only once. The leading ten clones occupy less than 2.5% of the sample.

Enrolling through a virtual design, the prospective study's participants ranged in age from roughly 18 to 89 years and lived across about two dozen United States geographic areas. In the prospective study, cohorts were assigned on the basis of participant-reported clinical history obtained from a screening survey and a study questionnaire. Recovered participants in ImmuneRACE Cohort 3 were defined by two consecutive negative NP/OP PCR tests, clearance by a healthcare professional, or resolution of symptoms. In the prospective study, whole blood, serum and a nasopharyngeal or oropharyngeal swab were collected from each participant by mobile phlebotomists. Additional blood draws and questionnaires over a roughly two-month period could optionally be provided by prospective study participants. Before DNA extraction, prospective study blood samples were shipped either frozen or at room temperature.

Regarding this clone: Which antigen it targets is not known. There are no base qualities to consult, and no much larger clone falls within one base.

The sequence was obtained from a young man who had recovered from COVID-19. The material sequenced was PBMCs or T cells enriched from blood (not recorded which).

The nucleotides read TGTGCCAGCAGTGAAGGAGGGGTCAGCACAGATACGCAGTATTTT. It encodes CASSEGGVSTDTQYF. The chain joins TRBV25-1 to TRBJ2-3; TRBD2 is a possible D gene, resting on 6 matching bases. The germline V gene yields MGHDK for CDR1 and SYGVNS for CDR2. The CDR3 starts with the cysteine, ends with the phenylalanine, and has 15 residues. Only the CDR3 portion is preserved as DNA: 45 bases, with reading frame beginning at the first base. V is shortened by 2 bases, J by 0 bases, and the region joining them spans 9 bases.